The 26 T cell receptor beta chains in this list originate from one sample, sequenced in a study of blood T cell repertoires in COVID-19. The protocol was immunoSEQ multiplex PCR, while the TCRdb copy is restricted to in-frame clones and leaves out a portion. The sample holds some 170,000 clones, about 90% seen once. The sequencing input was PBMCs or T cells enriched from blood (not recorded which). These receptors came from a human donor with acute COVID-19. The donor label of this sample is uncertain.

The rearrangement joins TRBV6-5 to TRBJ2-7; tentatively, D is TRBD2 (6 bases). Looked up from germline, CDR1 is MNHEY and CDR2 is SVGAGI. Trimming pared 5 bases from V and 5 bases from J, leaving 19 bases between. This CDR3 has 15 amino acids. Here the CDR3 reads CASSTRPGGLDEQYF. CDR3 sequence (DNA): TGTGCCAGCAGTACTCGACCTGGGGGGTTGGACGAGCAGTACTTC.

This clone appeared a single time. The chain employs TRBV4-1 and TRBJ1-4; no reliable D call. Germline V gene lookup returns CDR1 MGHRA and CDR2 YSYEKL. Trimming shortened V by 3 bases and J by 4 bases, and 12 bases separated the two germline ends. The CDR3 is 15 amino acids. The CDR3, as DNA: TGCGCCAGCAGCCAGCGGAGAAACGTTAATGAAAAACTGTTTTTT. Translating gives CASSQRRNVNEKLFF.

This clone came up once. This rearrangement joins TRBV7-9 to TRBJ1-1, with D perhaps matching TRBD1 (5 bases). Germline V gene lookup returns CDR1 SEHNR and CDR2 FQNEAQ (reference sequence). The CDR3 sequence is 14 residues long. V was shortened by 2 bases and J by 6 bases, with 13 bases between the two germline ends. CDR3 in amino acids: CASSLLVGAAEAFF. The CDR3 DNA sequence: TGTGCCAGCAGCTTACTGGTAGGGGCTGCTGAAGCTTTCTTT. Using reference TRBV7-9 and TRBJ1-1 for the parts outside the CDR3, the full variable domain is DTGVSQNPRHKITKRGQNVTFRCDPISEHNRLYWYRQTLGQGPEFLTYFQNEAQLEKSRLLSDRFSAERPKGSFSTLEIQRTEQGDSAMYLCASSLLVGAAEAFFGQGTRLTVV.

This clone showed up just a few times. The chain combines TRBV9 with TRBJ1-1, with no clear D. CDR1 is SGDLS, CDR2 YYNGEE, per germline. The CDR3 consists of 13 residues. The V end was cut by 0 bases, the J end by 3 bases, with 6 bases between. The CDR3 sequence is CASSVAGDTEAFF. The DNA for the CDR3 is TGTGCCAGCAGCGTAGCCGGGGACACTGAAGCTTTCTTT. Filled out from reference TRBV9 and TRBJ1-1, the complete variable domain reads DSGVTQTPKHLITATGQRVTLRCSPRSGDLSVYWYQQSLDQGLQFLIQYYNGEERAKGNILERFSAQQFPDLHSELNLSSLELGDSALYFCASSVAGDTEAFFGQGTRLTVV.

This rearrangement joins TRBV7-8 to TRBJ2-3, with 8 bases lining up with TRBD1. The CDR3 has 15 residues. Losses at the gene ends were 3 bases for V and 6 bases for J; bases not matched to a gene: 8. Germline loops: CDR1 SGHVS, CDR2 FQNEAQ. The CDR3 bases are TGTGCCAGCAGCTTGCGCCAGGGGGCGGGGGATACGCAGTATTTT. Protein: CASSLRQGAGDTQYF.

The chain has TRBV19 and TRBJ2-5; 7 nucleotides align to TRBD1. In germline, CDR1 is LNHDA, CDR2 SQIVND (reference sequence). V gave up 4 bases and J gave up 5 bases; unmatched junction bases: 10. The CDR3 contains 15 residues. The CDR3 sequence is CASSRNHRGGETQYF. CDR3 DNA: TGTGCCAGTAGTAGAAACCACAGGGGTGGGGAGACCCAGTACTTC.

This sequence joins TRBV30 and TRBJ1-2, with D unclear. CDR1 and CDR2 (germline): GTSNPN, SVGIG (reference sequence). Trimming shortened V by 2 bases and J by 4 bases, and 17 bases separated the two germline ends. The CDR3 consists of 15 residues. As DNA, the CDR3 is TGTGCCTGGAGTCACGGACCCCCGGGAGCCTATGGCTACACCTTC. Amino acid sequence: CAWSHGPPGAYGYTF.

The chain employs TRBV5-5 and TRBJ2-7; 8 bases are a match to TRBD1. J lost 2 bases, V lost 3 bases, and 7 bases had no gene match. The germline V gene encodes CDR1 SGHKS and CDR2 YYEKEE (reference sequence). The CDR3 is made up of 15 amino acids. The CDR3 bases are TGTGCCAGCAGCTCGAAGATACAGGGGGCCTACGAGCAGTACTTC. It specifies CASSSKIQGAYEQYF. The entire variable domain, with the rest obtained from reference TRBV5-5 and TRBJ2-7, is as follows: DAGVTQSPTHLIKTRGQQVTLRCSPISGHKSVSWYQQVLGQGPQFIFQYYEKEERGRGNFPDRFSARQFPNYSSELNVNALLLGDSALYLCASSSKIQGAYEQYFGPGTRLTVT.

V gene TRBV6-6 combines with J gene TRBJ1-1; D unclear. CDR3 length: 14 amino acids. From germline, CDR1 is MNHNY and CDR2 SVGAGI (reference sequence). V lost 4 bases, J lost 1 base, and 10 bases lay in between. This chain's CDR3 is CASSFQAENTEAFF. CDR3 coding DNA: TGTGCCAGCAGTTTCCAGGCAGAGAACACTGAAGCTTTCTTT.

This chain uses TRBV9 with TRBJ2-1, with a weak D call TRBD2 (6 bases). This CDR3 spans 12 amino acids. Germline V gene sequence: CDR1 SGDLS, CDR2 YYNGEE. The ends were cut back, 4 bases at V and 6 bases at J, with 8 bases in the middle. The CDR3 loop reads CASSFSGNEQFF. In DNA form, the CDR3 reads TGTGCCAGCAGCTTTAGCGGCAATGAGCAGTTCTTC. The full variable domain, completed using reference TRBV9 and TRBJ2-1, is DSGVTQTPKHLITATGQRVTLRCSPRSGDLSVYWYQQSLDQGLQFLIQYYNGEERAKGNILERFSAQQFPDLHSELNLSSLELGDSALYFCASSFSGNEQFFGPGTRLTVL.

The chain uses TRBV9 and TRBJ2-1; 9 positions match TRBD2. CDR3 length: 19 amino acids. The germline gives CDR1 SGDLS, CDR2 YYNGEE. J was trimmed by 8 bases and V by 5 bases; bases with no gene match: 23. The CDR3, as DNA: TGTGCCAGCAGTCACCCGGGACTAGCTCCGCCGTCTCCTACACATGAGCAGTTCTTC. It codes for CASSHPGLAPPSPTHEQFF.

The chain recombines TRBV12-3 or TRBV12-4 with TRBJ2-2, with 7 bases identical to TRBD1. Losses at the gene ends were 5 bases for V and 6 bases for J; bases not matched to a gene: 3. The CDR3 covers 13 residues. CDR3 coding DNA: TGTGCCAGCAGTCGGACAGGCCCCGGGGAGCTGTTTTTT. Protein: CASSRTGPGELFF.

As DNA, the CDR3 is TGTGCCTGGAGTGTTCACAGGAGCTCTGGGGCCAACGTCCTGACTTTC. Encoded protein: CAWSVHRSSGANVLTF. This chain uses TRBV30 with TRBJ2-6, with D possibly being TRBD1 (5 bases). V lost 0 bases to trimming and J lost 0 bases, with 9 bases between them. This CDR3 has 16 amino acids. Germline CDR1 and CDR2: GTSNPN and SVGIG (reference sequence).

The rearrangement joins TRBV7-6 to TRBJ2-7, with 9 bases matching TRBD1. Germline lookup yields CDR1 SGHVS and CDR2 FNYEAQ. The CDR3 contains 16 residues. The junction had 11 bases not matched to a gene; V was cut back by 1 base and J by 7 bases. The CDR3, as DNA: TGTGCCAGCAGCTTAGAAGGGGACAGGGCTCTGGGGGAGCAGTACTTC. It is translated as CASSLEGDRALGEQYF. Full variable domain (remainder filled in from reference TRBV7-6 and TRBJ2-7): GAGVSQSPRYKVTKRGQDVALRCDPISGHVSLYWYRQALGQGPEFLTYFNYEAQQDKSGLPNDRFSAERPEGSISTLTIQRTEQRDSAMYRCASSLEGDRALGEQYFGPGTRLTVT.

J is TRBJ1-1 and V is TRBV24-1; unclear D gene. CDR3 length: 19 residues. CDR1 is KGHDR and CDR2 is SFDVKD in the germline V gene. The ends were cut back, 5 bases at V and 7 bases at J, with 31 bases in the middle. The CDR3 region has the DNA TGTGCCACCAGTGTCCCAATTCTCAAGAGCACCGTCCCAACCCTTGAAGCTTTCTTT. Its protein product is CATSVPILKSTVPTLEAFF.

The rearrangement joins TRBV2 to TRBJ2-7; D is undetermined. The CDR3 consists of 12 residues. Trimming took 6 bases from V and 2 from J, leaving 8 bases between them. Germline loops: CDR1 SNHLY, CDR2 FYNNEI. Written as DNA, the CDR3 is TGTGCCAGCAGCTACGCGCCCTACGAGCAGTACTTC. This gives the protein CASSYAPYEQYF.

The CDR3 sequence is CASSQDRRDTQYF. For the CDR3, the DNA is TGCGCCAGCAGCCAAGACCGTCGGGATACGCAGTATTTT. The chain recombines TRBV4-3 with TRBJ2-3; D not resolved. V gave up 0 bases and J gave up 6 bases, with 7 bases separating them. CDR1 and CDR2 (germline): LGHNA, YSLEER. The CDR3 totals 13 residues.

This clone was counted a single time. J is TRBJ1-1 and V is TRBV5-5; 8 nucleotides align to TRBD1. In germline, CDR1 is SGHKS, CDR2 YYEKEE (reference sequence). The CDR3 is 16 amino acids. V was pared by 0 bases and J by 3 bases, with 7 bases of the junction left unmatched. The CDR3 protein is CASSLEQGARHTEAFF. In DNA form, the CDR3 reads TGTGCCAGCAGCTTGGAGCAGGGGGCGCGGCACACTGAAGCTTTCTTT.

J is TRBJ2-7 and V is TRBV6-6; maybe TRBD2 (7 bases). Per germline, CDR1 MNHNY and CDR2 SVGAGI (reference sequence). The germline V and J ends were trimmed by 6 bases and 6 bases, with 12 bases remaining between them. The CDR3 contains 12 residues. CDR3 DNA: TGTGCCAGCAGCCGCGGGGGCGGCGAGCAGTACTTC. Encoded protein: CASSRGGGEQYF.

This clone was counted a single time. The chain has TRBV7-9 and TRBJ1-2, with a possible D match to TRBD1 (6 bases). The germline CDR1 and CDR2 sequences are SEHNR and FQNEAQ (reference sequence). The CDR3 is 15 residues long. V was trimmed by 5 bases and J by 2 bases, leaving 15 bases between them. DNA for the CDR3: TGTGCCAGCAGCGTAACCGGCACAGGGAACTATGGCTACACCTTC. Amino acids: CASSVTGTGNYGYTF.

The chain employs TRBV21-1 and TRBJ1-1; the table gives TRBD1 as D, unverified against the DNA. TRBV21-1 is listed as a pseudogene. The CDR3 runs 17 residues. CDR3 amino acids: CASSKVITGGMNTEAFF. The CDR3 DNA is TGTGCCAGCAGCAAAGTAATAACAGGGGGCATGAACACTGAAGCTTTCTTT.

The rearrangement links TRBV20-1 to TRBJ2-3; D perhaps matches TRBD1 (6 bases). In germline, CDR1 is DFQATT, CDR2 SNEGSKA (reference sequence). The CDR3 consists of 15 residues. V was shortened by 3 bases and J by 0 bases, with 13 bases between the two germline ends. The CDR3 is CSASVPGDSTDTQYF. The CDR3 bases are TGCAGTGCTAGTGTCCCAGGGGACAGCACAGATACGCAGTATTTT.

The J gene is TRBJ1-1, the V gene TRBV4-2, with TRBD1 matching 8 bases. The length of the CDR3 is 16 residues. CDR1 is LGHNA and CDR2 is YNFKEQ in the germline V gene. The junction had 17 bases not matched to a gene; V was cut back by 4 bases and J by 10 bases. The chain's CDR3 is CASSPRQGSSLDGAFF. For the CDR3, the DNA is TGTGCCAGCAGCCCCCGACAGGGGAGTAGTTTAGATGGAGCTTTCTTT.

The rearrangement uses TRBV24-1 and TRBJ2-3; TRBD1 aligns across 10 bases. The CDR3 totals 18 residues. J lost 8 bases, V lost 4 bases, and 17 bases had no gene match. Per the germline V gene, CDR1 is KGHDR and CDR2 is SFDVKD. The CDR3: CATSDPGQGRRGRGTQYF. The CDR3, as DNA: TGTGCCACCAGTGACCCGGGACAGGGGCGGCGCGGCAGGGGTACGCAGTATTTT.

V usage is TRBV18 and J usage is TRBJ2-3, with 9 bases lining up with TRBD1. Germline CDR1 reads KGHSH; CDR2 reads LQKENI. V lost 3 bases, J lost 4 bases, and 2 bases stayed unmatched. This CDR3 contains 14 residues. Written as DNA, the CDR3 is TGTGCCAGCTCACCGGGACAGGGAGCAGATACGCAGTATTTT. Translated, it gives CASSPGQGADTQYF. The full variable domain, rest sourced from reference TRBV18 and TRBJ2-3, is NAGVMQNPRHLVRRRGQEARLRCSPMKGHSHVYWYRQLPEEGLKFMVYLQKENIIDESGMPKERFSAEFPKEGPSILRIQQVVRGDSAAYFCASSPGQGADTQYFGPGTRLTVL.

The sample holds one count of this clone. The V and J genes are TRBV7-8 and TRBJ1-1, with 8 positions matching TRBD1. CDR3 length: 16 amino acids. CDR1 is SGHVS and CDR2 is FQNEAQ in the germline V gene. J lost 4 bases, V lost 0 bases, and 7 bases had no gene match. CDR3 in DNA: TGTGCCAGCAGCTTAGCGATCACAGGGGGGGGCACTGAAGCTTTCTTT. Its protein is CASSLAITGGGTEAFF.